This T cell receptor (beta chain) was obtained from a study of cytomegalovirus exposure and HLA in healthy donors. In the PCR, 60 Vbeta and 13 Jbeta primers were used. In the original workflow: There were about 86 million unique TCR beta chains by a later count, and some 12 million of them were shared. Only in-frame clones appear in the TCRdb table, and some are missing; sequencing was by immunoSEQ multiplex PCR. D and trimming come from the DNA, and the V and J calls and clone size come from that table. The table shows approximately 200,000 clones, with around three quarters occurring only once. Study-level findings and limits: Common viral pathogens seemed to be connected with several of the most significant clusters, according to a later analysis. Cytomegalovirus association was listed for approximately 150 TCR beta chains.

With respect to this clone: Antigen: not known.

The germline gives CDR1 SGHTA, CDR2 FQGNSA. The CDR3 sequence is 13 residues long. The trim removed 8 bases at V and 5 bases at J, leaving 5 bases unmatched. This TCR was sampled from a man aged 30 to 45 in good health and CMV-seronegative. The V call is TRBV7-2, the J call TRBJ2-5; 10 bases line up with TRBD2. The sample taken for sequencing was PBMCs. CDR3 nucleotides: TGTGCCAGCGGGAGCGGGAGGGTTGAGACCCAGTACTTC. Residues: CASGSGRVETQYF.